This T cell receptor beta chain was recovered during a study of blood T cell repertoires in COVID-19. Germline lookup yields CDR1 LGHNT and CDR2 FRNRAP. The CDR3 extends over 16 amino acids. V was clipped by 4 bases and J by 3 bases, with 15 bases between them. In the authors' methods: Reference gene primer amplification in the assay estimated nucleated cell counts. Clones were sequenced by immunoSEQ multiplex PCR, and TCRdb holds only the in-frame ones, with some missing. V and J calls and clone size are those listed in that table; D and trimming were worked out from the DNA. The sample lists 110,000 or so clones, around 90% seen once, with about 7.7% in the top ten.

This chain links TRBV12-5 with TRBJ1-4; D possibly corresponds to TRBD1 (5 bases). This clonotype was sampled from a human donor in a cohort sampled during active COVID-19. Sequences were obtained from peripheral blood. The CDR3: CASGSPAGLPNEKLFF. In DNA, the CDR3 is TGTGCTAGTGGTTCACCGGCGGGACTTCCTAATGAAAAACTGTTTTTT.